This is a list of T cell receptor beta chains from one sample in a study of CD4 T cells in relation to SARS-CoV-2 and coronaviruses. These TCRs' antigens remain unknown. Sequencing used immunoSEQ multiplex PCR; TCRdb keeps in-frame clones, though not all of them. The sample carries 20,000 to 25,000 clones, about 66% recorded once. The sample comprised CD4+ T cells from PBMCs, cultured in vitro. The receptor set was obtained from a human donor in good health. Each CDR3 is given with its conserved first and last residue. Each record gives: J gene, clone size, V gene, D gene, CDR3 DNA, CDR3 protein. D genes are given only for firm matches. The size of a clone is reported for some rows only, either as once, few or many, or as a class for expanded clones.

>TRBJ1-3|-|TRBV5-8|-
TGTGCCAGCAGCTTTCAGGGCGTTAGCTCTGGAAACACCATATATTTT
CASSFQGVSSGNTIYF
>TRBJ1-6|-|TRBV3-1/TRBV3-2|-
TGTGCCAGCAGCCCAAGGTCTGGGGTAGGGTCACCCCTCCACTTT
CASSPRSGVGSPLHF
>TRBJ1-3|-|TRBV25-1|-
TGTGCCAGCAGTGAATGGGAGTCTGGAAACACCATATATTTT
CASSEWESGNTIYF
>TRBJ2-4|-|TRBV6-2/TRBV6-3|-
TGTGCCAGCAGTTACGGGACGCCAAACATTCAGTACTTC
CASSYGTPNIQYF
>TRBJ2-2|-|TRBV9|TRBD2
TGTGCCAGCAGCCTGGGACTAGCCGACACCGGGGAGCTGTTTTTT
CASSLGLADTGELFF
>TRBJ1-2|few|TRBV19|TRBD1
TGTGCCAGTCGGGGACAGGGGATTCCATCCTATGGCTACACCTTC
CASRGQGIPSYGYTF
>TRBJ1-2|-|TRBV7-2|TRBD1
TGTGCCAGCAGCCCCGGACAGGGGAACGGCTACACCTTC
CASSPGQGNGYTF
>TRBJ2-1|once|TRBV7-8|-
TGTGCCAGCAGCCCGCAGGTGGGGCCTGGGGAGCAGTTCTTC
CASSPQVGPGEQFF
>TRBJ1-2|once|TRBV12-3/TRBV12-4|-
TGTGCCAGCAGTTTCGCGGGGAACTATGGCTACACCTTC
CASSFAGNYGYTF
>TRBJ1-2|-|TRBV2|-
TGTGCCAGCAGTGAGAGCCCGGGGAACTATGGCTACACCTTC
CASSESPGNYGYTF
>TRBJ2-1|-|TRBV10-3|TRBD1
TGTGCCATCAGTGAGTCTGCGGGGACAGGGGTTTCGAATGAGCAGTTCTTC
CAISESAGTGVSNEQFF
>TRBJ1-1|-|TRBV19|-
TGTGCCAGTCTCGGGGCGGGCACTGAAGCTTTCTTT
CASLGAGTEAFF
>TRBJ2-5|-|TRBV5-5|TRBD2
TGTGCCAGCAGCTTAGCGGGGGCACTATCGGGCGAGACCCAGTACTTC
CASSLAGALSGETQYF
>TRBJ1-1|few|TRBV2|-
TGTGCCAGCAGTGCCCAGCGGATGAACACTGAAGCTTTCTTT
CASSAQRMNTEAFF
>TRBJ1-5|-|TRBV19|TRBD1
TGTGCCAGTGGGACAGGGTTGAGCAATCAGCCCCAGCATTTT
CASGTGLSNQPQHF
>TRBJ1-3|few|TRBV7-3|TRBD1
TGTGCCAGCAGACCCGGACAGGGAAGTTGGTCTGGAAACACCATATATTTT
CASRPGQGSWSGNTIYF
>TRBJ1-3|-|TRBV9|-
TGTGCCAGCAGCGTCTCCAGCCCGGAGGTGTGGGGGTCAGGAAACACCATATATTTT
CASSVSSPEVWGSGNTIYF
>TRBJ1-4|once|TRBV18|-
TGTGCCAGCTCACCCTTCCAAAGTGGGGATGAAAAACTGTTTTTT
CASSPFQSGDEKLFF
>TRBJ1-1|-|TRBV7-3|-
TGTGCCAGCAGCTTAGCAATGAACACTGAAGCTTTCTTT
CASSLAMNTEAFF
>TRBJ1-1|few|TRBV27|-
TGTGCCAGCAGTCCCCGAGGTAGGACTGAAGCTTTCTTT
CASSPRGRTEAFF
>TRBJ2-5|-|TRBV18|-
TGTGCCAGCTCACCAGGGGGGGCAGAGACCCAGTACTTC
CASSPGGAETQYF
>TRBJ2-7|-|TRBV5-6|TRBD1
TGTGCCAGCAGCTTGCGGAGGGACAGGGGGCGGTACGAGCAGTACTTC
CASSLRRDRGRYEQYF
>TRBJ1-5|few|TRBV19|-
TGTGCCAGTAGTCCCCAGGTACTTCAGCCCCAGCATTTT
CASSPQVLQPQHF
>TRBJ2-2|few|TRBV6-5|-
TGTGCCAGCAGACAAGGACATTGGAGCACCGGGGAGCTGTTTTTT
CASRQGHWSTGELFF
>TRBJ2-2|once|TRBV4-3|-
TGCGCCAGCAGCCAAAACAGCTACCCCGGGGAGCTGTTTTTT
CASSQNSYPGELFF
>TRBJ1-1|-|TRBV29-1|-
TGCAGCGTTGTGGTGAACACTGAAGCTTTCTTT
CSVVVNTEAFF
>TRBJ2-3|-|TRBV4-3|-
TGCGCCAGCAGCCAAGATATTCAGGGCTGGGCAGATACGCAGTATTTT
CASSQDIQGWADTQYF
>TRBJ2-5|-|TRBV7-6|-
TGTGCCAGCAGCTTAGAAACCCCGGGGGGCAGGGAGACCCAGTACTTC
CASSLETPGGRETQYF
>TRBJ1-1|once|TRBV19|-
TGTGCCAGTATAGGAGGACCCTTGAACACTGAAGCTTTCTTT
CASIGGPLNTEAFF
>TRBJ1-2|few|TRBV4-3|-
TGCGCCAGCAGCCAACGCGGGCAGAGTGGCTACACCTTC
CASSQRGQSGYTF
>TRBJ2-7|-|TRBV7-8|TRBD2
TGTGCCAGCAGAGCCGGGACTAGCAGCTACGAGCAGTACTTC
CASRAGTSSYEQYF
>TRBJ2-5|once|TRBV9|TRBD2
TGTGCCAGCAGCGTAGGCAGCGGGGGGGCGGGTGAGACCCAGTACTTC
CASSVGSGGAGETQYF
>TRBJ1-5|-|TRBV4-3|-
TGCGCCAGCAGCCAAGAGGGATGGGGGGATCAGCATTTT
CASSQEGWGDQHF
>TRBJ2-1|-|TRBV5-8|TRBD2
TGTGCCAGCAGCCCAGGGAGGGGCTCCTACAATGAGCAGTTCTTC
CASSPGRGSYNEQFF
>TRBJ2-5|-|TRBV7-2|-
TGTGCCAGCAGCACCCCGTACAGGGTCTGGGGAACCCAGTACTTC
CASSTPYRVWGTQYF
>TRBJ2-2|-|TRBV5-4|TRBD2
TGTGCCAGCAGCTTGGCTAGCGGGGGGCTTAACACCGGGGAGCTGTTTTTT
CASSLASGGLNTGELFF
>TRBJ1-1|-|TRBV4-3|TRBD1
TGCGCCAGCAGCGGTCGGACAGGCCGGATCACTGAAGCTTTCTTT
CASSGRTGRITEAFF
>TRBJ2-5|-|TRBV5-1|TRBD2
TGCGCCAGCAGCTTGGCCGTCCGCGGGGGAGAGACCCAGTACTTC
CASSLAVRGGETQYF
>TRBJ1-1|-|TRBV4-3|-
TGCGCCAGCAGCCAAGCTTCTGCAGGCCAGCCTGAAGCTTTCTTT
CASSQASAGQPEAFF
>TRBJ2-3|-|TRBV9|TRBD2
TGTGCCAGCAGCGTAGGGTCGGGAGGAGGCGATACGCAGTATTTT
CASSVGSGGGDTQYF
>TRBJ1-1|-|TRBV10-3|TRBD1
TGTGCCATCAGTGACACATCCGGGACAGGGGGGAACACTGAAGCTTTCTTT
CAISDTSGTGGNTEAFF
>TRBJ2-7|-|TRBV27|-
TGTGCCAGCAGGTCTACCGGGACAATTCCAACCTACGAGCAGTACTTC
CASRSTGTIPTYEQYF